The 25 T cell receptor beta chains presented below share a single source sample, sequenced in a study of metastatic and nonmetastatic thyroid tumors. Thyroid surgery had not been preceded by any treatment in any patient. TCRdb re-called the PCR reads with MiXCR. The sample lists tens of thousands of clones, about 24% occurring once. What was sequenced was tumor tissue. These receptor sequences come from a male donor with papillary thyroid cancer or a benign thyroid nodule (not recorded which). Some clones in this sample may be carry-over from other donors' samples.

This clone was recorded at least ten times. V is TRBV5-1 and J is TRBJ2-3, with 7 nucleotides matching TRBD1. Germline CDR1 SGHRS, CDR2 YFSETQ. This CDR3 spans 15 amino acids. The ends lost 1 base at V and 4 bases at J; junction bases unmatched: 6. The CDR3 coding sequence is TGCGCCAGCAGCTTGCAGAGGGGGCTCGCAGATACGCAGTATTTT. It translates to CASSLQRGLADTQYF.

The sample holds many counts of this clone. The CDR3 DNA reads TGTGCCAGCAGTAATCCAGGGGGCGCTTACAATGAGCAGTTCTTC. Amino acid sequence: CASSNPGGAYNEQFF. This chain joins TRBV28 and TRBJ2-1, with 8 positions matching TRBD1. V shed 5 bases, J shed 4 bases, and the junction held 7 bases outside the gene matches. CDR3 size: 15 residues. The germline V gene has CDR1 MDHEN and CDR2 SYDVKM.

As regards this clone: It is likely a read error, because the conserved phenylalanine at the end of the CDR3 is missing. The V and J genes are TRBV4-1 and TRBJ2-7; D is undetermined. V was trimmed by 5 bases and J by 5 bases, leaving 19 bases between them. The CDR3 is 15 residues long. Germline CDR1 reads MGHRA; CDR2 reads YSYEKL. Here the CDR3 reads CASSSPGRSMDEQYS. CDR3 DNA sequence: TGCGCCAGCAGCTCCCCCGGACGGTCCATGGACGAGCAGTACTCC.

The V gene is TRBV27, the J gene TRBJ2-7; D may match TRBD1 or TRBD2 (5 bases each). The CDR3 extends over 15 amino acids. Germline CDR1 and CDR2: MNHEY and SMNVEV (reference sequence). The germline V and J ends were trimmed by 6 bases and 6 bases, with 21 bases remaining between them. The chain's CDR3 is CASRHGEGRKGEQYF. CDR3 in DNA: TGTGCCAGCAGGCACGGCGAGGGACGGAAGGGCGAGCAGTACTTC.

In this sample, this clone turned up many times. V and J are TRBV20-1 and TRBJ1-1, with D unclear. This CDR3 has 12 residues. Looked up from germline, CDR1 is DFQATT and CDR2 is SNEGSKA (reference sequence). Between the trimmed V and J ends, which lost 1 base and 8 bases, there was a span of 11 bases. The CDR3, as DNA: TGCAGTGCTAGAGGGGAGGCAGAGGAAGCTTTCTTT. It encodes CSARGEAEEAFF.

V usage is TRBV11-2 and J usage is TRBJ2-7, with D perhaps given as TRBD1 or TRBD2 (6 bases each). Germline V gene lookup returns CDR1 SGHAT and CDR2 FQNNGV. This CDR3 spans 16 amino acids. Trimming pared 4 bases from V and 2 bases from J, leaving 18 bases between. CDR3 residues: CASSSSSGAIPYEQYF. For the CDR3, the DNA is TGTGCCAGCAGCTCCTCTTCGGGGGCGATACCCTACGAGCAGTACTTC.

The sample holds many counts of this clone. The chain carries TRBV20-1 and TRBJ2-7; a possible D gene is TRBD2 (5 bases). The length of the CDR3 is 16 residues. V shed 3 bases and J shed 0 bases, with 18 bases lying between them. The germline V gene has CDR1 DFQATT and CDR2 SNEGSKA (reference sequence). This CDR3 reads CSASQSSDFISYEQYF. CDR3 bases: TGCAGTGCTAGCCAGTCATCGGACTTTATCTCCTACGAGCAGTACTTC.

Many counts were recorded for this clone. The gene calls are TRBV6-1 and TRBJ2-7; TRBD2 agrees at 14 bases. The CDR3 loop spans 14 amino acids. J was trimmed by 4 bases and V by 6 bases; bases with no gene match: 2. Germline CDR1 reads MNHNS; CDR2 reads SASEGT. CDR3 bases: TGTGCCAGCAGCCGGACTAGCGGGGGGTACGAGCAGTACTTC. Residues: CASSRTSGGYEQYF.

This clone was seen repeatedly, ten times or more. The chain links TRBV12-3 or TRBV12-4 to TRBJ1-4, with D maybe TRBD1 (5 bases). V was shortened by 7 bases and J by 0 bases, with 9 bases between the two germline ends. This CDR3 region has 14 residues. The DNA of the CDR3 is TGTGCCAGCAAAACAGGAACAACTAATGAAAAACTGTTTTTT. This translates into CASKTGTTNEKLFF.

CDR3 sequence reads: CSASIASLDYGYTF. The CDR3 DNA is TGCAGTGCTTCTATTGCCTCCCTGGACTATGGCTACACCTTC. The chain recombines TRBV20-1 with TRBJ1-2; unclear D gene. V gave up 5 bases and J gave up 3 bases, with 16 bases separating them. Germline V gives CDR1 DFQATT, CDR2 SNEGSKA (reference sequence). The CDR3 has 14 amino acids.

This clone has at least ten counts. The junction shows a germline mismatch at one end, possibly a read error. The same CDR3 can be traced to other DNA sequences in this sample. The rearrangement links TRBV20-1 to TRBJ1-2, with D maybe TRBD1 (5 bases). The CDR3 runs 11 residues. The germline CDR1 and CDR2 sequences are DFQATT and SNEGSKA (reference sequence). The CDR3 DNA is TGCAGTGCTAGAGAGTACCGGGACTCCTTCTTC. The encoded protein is CSAREYRDSFF.

About this clone itself: This may stem from a read error, because a much larger clone lies one nucleotide away. Other DNA sequences in this specimen translate into the identical CDR3. The chain uses TRBV5-4 and TRBJ2-7; 8 nucleotides line up with TRBD1. The germline V gene encodes CDR1 SGHNT and CDR2 YYREEE (reference sequence). The V and J ends lost 7 bases and 3 bases, in that order; junction bases with no gene match: 6. The CDR3 covers 13 residues. The CDR3 loop is CASGDRGNYEQYF. The CDR3 coding sequence is TGTGCCAGCGGAGACAGGGGCAACTACGAGCAGTACTTC.

The V gene is TRBV4-1, the J gene TRBJ1-4; D is uncertain. The CDR3 spans 16 residues. The germline V and J ends were trimmed by 0 bases and 5 bases, with 13 bases remaining between them. The V gene's germline CDR1 is MGHRA and CDR2 YSYEKL. CDR3 protein: CASSQDIYRLNEKLFF. In DNA form, the CDR3 reads TGCGCCAGCAGCCAAGATATCTACCGCTTAAATGAAAAACTGTTTTTT.

On this clone itself: The junction does not match germline at one end; this may be a read error. The V and J genes are TRBV13 and TRBJ1-4, with D possibly matching TRBD1 (5 bases). CDR3 length equals 14 residues. Germline loops: CDR1 PRHDT, CDR2 FYEKMQ (reference sequence). CDR3 sequence: CSSSLRDEHEKLFF. In nucleotides, the CDR3 is TGTTCCAGTAGCTTGAGGGACGAACATGAAAAACTGTTCTTT.

This clone was seen at least ten times. This chain joins TRBV19 and TRBJ1-6, with 8 bases aligning to TRBD1. With 5 bases clipped from V and 10 bases from J, the junction kept 7 bases outside the gene matches. The CDR3 extends over 14 amino acids. Germline V CDR1 and CDR2: LNHDA, SQIVND (reference sequence). CDR3 in amino acids: CASSRTGPNSPLHF. In DNA, the CDR3 is TGTGCCAGTAGTCGGACAGGGCCAAACTCACCCCTCCACTTT.

In its sample, this clone was seen many times. The CDR3 protein is CASSSSGGTDEQFF. For the CDR3, the DNA is TGCGCCAGCAGTAGTAGCGGGGGCACGGATGAGCAGTTCTTC. This chain joins TRBV10-1 and TRBJ2-1; the match to TRBD2 covers 9 bases. Looked up from germline, CDR1 is WNHNN and CDR2 is SYGVQD (reference sequence). CDR3 length: 14 residues. V lost 5 bases, J lost 8 bases, and 7 bases stayed unmatched.

This chain joins TRBV7-6 and TRBJ2-7; TRBD2 agrees at 7 bases. This CDR3 has 15 amino acids. Germline lookup yields CDR1 SGHVS and CDR2 FNYEAQ. The junction had 11 bases not matched to a gene; V was cut back by 4 bases and J by 5 bases. CDR3 sequence: CASSSGTTSSDEQYF. The CDR3 DNA sequence: TGTGCCAGCAGCTCCGGGACTACCAGTTCCGACGAGCAGTACTTC.

In its sample, this clone was seen many times. The gene calls are TRBV5-1 and TRBJ1-1; no clear D gene. The CDR3 length is 16 residues. V was trimmed by 0 bases and J by 3 bases, leaving 15 bases between them. Germline CDR1 and CDR2: SGHRS and YFSETQ. The CDR3 coding sequence is TGCGCCAGCAGCTTGGCCCTAAACTACCGGGACACTGAAGCTTTCTTT. Translated, it gives CASSLALNYRDTEAFF.

This clone has at least ten counts. This chain joins TRBV5-1 and TRBJ1-3; D gene uncertain. Looked up from germline, CDR1 is SGHRS and CDR2 is YFSETQ. The CDR3 covers 15 residues. Trimming stripped 6 bases from V and 2 bases from J, with 15 bases between. In DNA, the CDR3 is TGCGCCAGCACCCTCGGAACTCTTACTGGAAACACCATATATTTT. This sequence encodes CASTLGTLTGNTIYF.

This clone was counted many times. The chain couples TRBV20-1 to TRBJ2-3, with D unclear. The CDR3 extends over 16 amino acids. The germline gives CDR1 DFQATT, CDR2 SNEGSKA (reference sequence). Deletions cut 2 bases from V and 6 bases from J, with 21 bases between. The CDR3 DNA reads as TGCAGTGCTAGACCCGGCGGACCGCAATACGATGATACGCAGTATTTT. Translating it yields CSARPGGPQYDDTQYF.

This clone is medium-sized (0.01 to 0.1%) in the sample. This sequence joins TRBV9 and TRBJ2-1; no definite D call. The CDR3 runs to 15 residues. V lost 0 bases and J 5 bases, leaving 12 bases between the germline ends. Germline V gene sequence: CDR1 SGDLS, CDR2 YYNGEE. The CDR3 loop reads CASSVVPVGDNEQFF. In DNA, the CDR3 is TGTGCCAGCAGCGTAGTTCCAGTTGGGGACAATGAGCAGTTCTTC.

This clone was seen only a few times. A much larger clone lies one base from this, so it may be a read error. At the DNA level, this CDR3 is encoded by other sequences in the same sample as well. This chain links TRBV6-2 or TRBV6-3 with TRBJ2-1, with D possibly matching TRBD2 (5 bases). Germline values: CDR1 MNHEY, CDR2 SVGEGT. This CDR3 comprises 15 residues. V lost 2 bases and J lost 5, with 13 bases in between. CDR3 DNA: TGTGCCAGCAGTTACGCAGCGGAATCGCACAATGAGCAGTTCTTC. Its translation is CASSYAAESHNEQFF.

With respect to this clone: Other nucleotide sequences from this sample produce the same CDR3. The gene calls are TRBV11-2 and TRBJ2-7; D ambiguous. V was cut by 5 bases and J by 6 bases, with 23 bases left in between. The CDR3 loop spans 16 amino acids. Germline values: CDR1 SGHAT, CDR2 FQNNGV. Here the CDR3 reads CASSPRTGWSLFEQYF. The CDR3 bases are TGTGCCAGCAGCCCGCGTACGGGTTGGAGCCTCTTCGAGCAGTACTTC.

This clone was counted at least ten times. It may be a read error: a sequence one base away is much more abundant. The V gene is TRBV27, the J gene TRBJ1-1; D unclear. Deletions cut 0 bases from V and 4 bases from J, with 9 bases between. The CDR3 has 14 amino acids. Germline-derived CDR1 and CDR2 are MNHEY and SMNVEV (reference sequence). CDR3 nucleotide sequence: TGTGCCAGCAGTTTATCAGGCGGGAGCACTGAAGCTTTCTTT. It codes for CASSLSGGSTEAFF.

This clone was observed many times. The chain carries TRBV20-1 and TRBJ2-1; TRBD2 matches at 8 bases. V was clipped by 5 bases and J by 2 bases; unmatched bases: 11. Germline loops: CDR1 DFQATT, CDR2 SNEGSKA (reference sequence). This CDR3 region has 16 residues. The CDR3 sequence is CSARPRSGSPYNEQFF. DNA of the CDR3: TGCAGTGCTCGCCCCCGAAGCGGGAGTCCCTACAATGAGCAGTTCTTC.